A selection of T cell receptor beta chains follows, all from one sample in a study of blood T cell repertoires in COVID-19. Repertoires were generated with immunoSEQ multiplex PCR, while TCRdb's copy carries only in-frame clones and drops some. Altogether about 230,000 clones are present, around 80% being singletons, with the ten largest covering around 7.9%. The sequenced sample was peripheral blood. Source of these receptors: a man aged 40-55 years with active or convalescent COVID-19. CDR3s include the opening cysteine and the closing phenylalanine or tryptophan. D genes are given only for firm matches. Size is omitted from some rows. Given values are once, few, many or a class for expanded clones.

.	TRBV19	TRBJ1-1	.	CASSISGSTEAFF	TGTGCCAGTAGTATATCAGGGTCGACTGAAGCTTTCTTT
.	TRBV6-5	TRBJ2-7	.	CASSSGIHYTNEQYF	TGTGCCAGCAGTTCCGGGATTCACTACACCAACGAGCAGTACTTC
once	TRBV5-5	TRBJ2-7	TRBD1	CASSLTMKTGTGPYEQYF	TGTGCCAGCAGCCTCACGATGAAAACCGGGACAGGCCCTTACGAGCAGTACTTC
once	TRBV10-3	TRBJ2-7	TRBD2	CAINPGLAETHEQYF	TGTGCCATCAACCCGGGACTAGCGGAAACCCACGAGCAGTACTTC
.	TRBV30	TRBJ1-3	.	CAWSVSSGNTIYF	TGTGCCTGGAGTGTATCTTCTGGAAACACCATATATTTT
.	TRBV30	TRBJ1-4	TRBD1	CAWSPGQAAGEKLFF	TGTGCCTGGAGTCCGGGACAGGCGGCTGGAGAAAAACTGTTTTTT
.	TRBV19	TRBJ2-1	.	CASSSTGSPLYEQFF	TGTGCCAGTAGTAGTACAGGGTCGCCGCTTTATGAGCAGTTCTTC
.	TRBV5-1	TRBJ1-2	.	CASSLDGSGNYGYTF	TGCGCCAGCAGCTTGGACGGGAGTGGTAACTATGGCTACACCTTC
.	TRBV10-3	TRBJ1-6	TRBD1	CAIRDRGQSSPLHF	TGTGCCATCAGGGACAGGGGGCAGAGTTCACCCCTCCACTTT
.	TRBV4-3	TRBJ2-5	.	CASSQDPDPAGETQYF	TGCGCCAGCAGCCAAGACCCAGACCCTGCGGGAGAGACCCAGTACTTC
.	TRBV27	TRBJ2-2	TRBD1	CASRGQGAGNTGELFF	TGTGCCAGCAGGGGACAGGGGGCAGGGAACACCGGGGAGCTGTTTTTT
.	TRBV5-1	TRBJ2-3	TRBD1	CASSLTGGYTDTQYF	TGCGCCAGCAGCTTGACAGGGGGGTACACAGATACGCAGTATTTT
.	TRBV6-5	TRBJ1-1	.	CASSYVRVGTEAFF	TGTGCCAGCAGTTACGTCAGGGTCGGGACTGAAGCTTTCTTT
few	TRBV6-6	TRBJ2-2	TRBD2	CASSYSGGTGELFF	TGTGCCAGCAGTTACTCCGGGGGGACCGGGGAGCTGTTTTTT
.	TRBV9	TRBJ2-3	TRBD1	CASTQTGTGLLDTQYF	TGTGCCAGCACCCAAACCGGGACAGGCCTTTTAGATACGCAGTATTTT
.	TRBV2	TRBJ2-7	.	CASRVDSSSSYEQYF	TGTGCCAGCAGGGTGGACAGTTCCTCGTCCTACGAGCAGTACTTC
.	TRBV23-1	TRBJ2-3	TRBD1	CASSQRDRVILTSTDTQYF	TGCGCCAGCAGTCAACGGGACAGGGTGATCCTTACTAGCACAGATACGCAGTATTTT
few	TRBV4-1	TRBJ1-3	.	CASSQDDRTVSIYF	TGCGCCAGCAGCCAAGATGACAGGACGGTCTCCATATATTTT
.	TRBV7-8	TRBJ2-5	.	CASSFLWRRDRVLQETQYF	.
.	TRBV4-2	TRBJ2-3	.	CASSQGTYTSTDTQYF	TGTGCCAGCAGCCAAGGGACTTATACTAGCACAGATACGCAGTATTTT
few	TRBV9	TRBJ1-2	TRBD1	CASSAPGQGGGYGYTF	TGTGCCAGCAGCGCCCCGGGACAGGGAGGCGGCTATGGCTACACCTTC
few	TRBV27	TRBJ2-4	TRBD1	CASSLFGTGEWF	TGTGCCAGCAGTTTATTTGGGACAGGGGAATGGTTC
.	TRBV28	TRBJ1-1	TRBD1	CASRTFHLRTGNTEAFF	TGTGCCAGCAGAACCTTCCACCTTCGGACAGGGAACACTGAAGCTTTCTTT
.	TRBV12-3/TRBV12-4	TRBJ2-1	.	CASSTDIWNEQFF	TGTGCCAGCAGCACGGACATTTGGAATGAGCAGTTCTTC
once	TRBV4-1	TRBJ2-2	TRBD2	CASSQGPTSVTGELFF	TGCGCCAGCAGCCAAGGCCCAACTAGCGTCACCGGGGAGCTGTTTTTT
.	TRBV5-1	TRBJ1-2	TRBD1	CASRPGQGDGYTF	TGCGCCAGCAGACCCGGACAGGGTGATGGCTACACCTTC
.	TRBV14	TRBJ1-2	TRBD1	CASNRDRGRGYTF	TGTGCCAGCAACCGGGACAGGGGAAGGGGCTACACCTTC
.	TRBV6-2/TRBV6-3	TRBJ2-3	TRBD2	CASSPGLAGALSTDTQYF	TGTGCCAGCAGTCCGGGACTAGCGGGGGCATTAAGCACAGATACGCAGTATTTT
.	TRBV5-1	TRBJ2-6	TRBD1	CASSFGTGRSGANVLTF	TGCGCCAGCAGCTTTGGGACAGGGAGATCTGGGGCCAACGTCCTGACTTTC
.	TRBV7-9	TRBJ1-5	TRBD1	CASSLSGQPNQPQHF	TGTGCCAGCAGCTTATCGGGACAGCCCAATCAGCCCCAGCATTTT
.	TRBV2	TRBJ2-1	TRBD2	CASLAGAYNEQFF	TGTGCCTCACTAGCGGGAGCCTACAATGAGCAGTTCTTC
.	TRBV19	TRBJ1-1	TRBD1	CASSIGKQGATEAFF	TGTGCCAGTAGTATAGGTAAACAGGGGGCGACTGAAGCTTTCTTT
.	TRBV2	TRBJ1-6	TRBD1	CASSVDRGNSPLHF	TGTGCCAGCAGTGTTGACAGGGGAAATTCACCCCTCCACTTT
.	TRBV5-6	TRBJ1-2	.	CASNLRDTTNYGYTF	TGTGCCAGCAACCTCCGGGACACTACTAACTATGGCTACACCTTC
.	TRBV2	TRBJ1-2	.	CASSAHAYGYTF	TGTGCCAGCAGTGCACACGCTTATGGCTACACCTTC
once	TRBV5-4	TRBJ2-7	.	CASSLDGKAYEQYF	TGTGCCAGCAGCTTGGACGGGAAAGCCTACGAGCAGTACTTC
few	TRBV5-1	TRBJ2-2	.	CASSLDRSGGELFF	TGCGCCAGCAGCTTGGACAGATCAGGAGGGGAGCTGTTTTTT
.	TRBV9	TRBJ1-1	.	CASSSFGGQSEAFF	TGTGCCAGCAGCTCATTCGGCGGACAGTCTGAAGCTTTCTTT
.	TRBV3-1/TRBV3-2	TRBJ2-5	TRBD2	CASVLAGTETQYF	TGTGCCAGCGTGCTAGCGGGAACTGAGACCCAGTACTTC
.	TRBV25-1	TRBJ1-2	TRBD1	CASSERDRVYGYTF	TGTGCCAGCAGTGAACGGGACAGGGTCTATGGCTACACCTTC
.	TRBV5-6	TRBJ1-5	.	CASSRWGETRMYSNQPQHF	TGTGCCAGCAGCCGATGGGGGGAGACCCGTATGTATAGCAATCAGCCCCAGCATTTT
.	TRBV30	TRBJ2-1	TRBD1	CAWRSWTGANSYNEQFF	TGTGCCTGGAGAAGTTGGACAGGGGCTAACTCCTACAATGAGCAGTTCTTC